This is a list of T cell receptor beta chains from one sample in a study of human T cells and chemical hapten exposure. TCRdb re-called the RACE reads through MiXCR, storing one row per CDR3 protein. The sample records approximately 49,000 distinct CDR3 sequences, approximately 9.1% being singletons. The sequencing here drew on whole blood, taken in connection with sensitization to the hapten diphenylcyclopropenone (DPC). The receptors derive from a woman aged 45-65 years with alopecia areata. Some clones in this sample may be carry-over from other donors' samples. CDR3s include the opening cysteine and the closing phenylalanine or tryptophan. The D gene is left open where the match is weak. For some rows the clone size is stated as once, few or many, or as a class when expanded; others skip it.

v_call: TRBV29-1; clone_size: -; j_call: TRBJ1-2; d_call: -; cdr3_nt: TGCAGCGTTGAAGGCAGGGCGGTCACCTATGGCTACACCTTC; cdr3_aa: CSVEGRAVTYGYTF
v_call: TRBV2; clone_size: many; j_call: TRBJ1-3; d_call: TRBD1; cdr3_nt: TGTGCCAGCAGTTGGACAGGGCGGGACACCATATATTTT; cdr3_aa: CASSWTGRDTIYF
v_call: TRBV20-1; clone_size: many; j_call: TRBJ2-5; d_call: -; cdr3_nt: TGCAGTGCAACGGGAGCGGAGACCCAGTACTTC; cdr3_aa: CSATGAETQYF
v_call: TRBV11-3; clone_size: many; j_call: TRBJ2-3; d_call: -; cdr3_nt: TGTGCCAGCAGCTTAGAGTTAGGAGATACGCAGTATTTT; cdr3_aa: CASSLELGDTQYF
v_call: TRBV7-9; clone_size: few; j_call: TRBJ2-7; d_call: TRBD2; cdr3_nt: TGTGCCAGCAGCTCCCCATGGACTAGCGGGAACTACGAGCAGTACTTC; cdr3_aa: CASSSPWTSGNYEQYF
v_call: TRBV20-1; clone_size: many; j_call: TRBJ1-2; d_call: -; cdr3_nt: TGCAGTGCTACGGCATCCGACACTAACTATGGCTACACCTTC; cdr3_aa: CSATASDTNYGYTF
v_call: TRBV18; clone_size: many; j_call: TRBJ1-1; d_call: -; cdr3_nt: TGTGCCAGCTCACCCAACCAGAGACAGAACACTGAAGCTTTCTTT; cdr3_aa: CASSPNQRQNTEAFF
v_call: TRBV20-1; clone_size: -; j_call: TRBJ1-6; d_call: -; cdr3_nt: TGCAGTGCTAGAGATTGGCGGGATAATTCACCCCTCCACTTT; cdr3_aa: CSARDWRDNSPLHF
v_call: TRBV4-3; clone_size: many; j_call: TRBJ1-1; d_call: TRBD1; cdr3_nt: TGCGCCAGCAGCCGCACAGGGGAAACTGAAGCTTTCTTT; cdr3_aa: CASSRTGETEAFF
v_call: TRBV20-1; clone_size: many; j_call: TRBJ1-1; d_call: TRBD1; cdr3_nt: TGCAGTGCTAGAAGTGGACAGGGGAGGACTGAAGCTTTCTTT; cdr3_aa: CSARSGQGRTEAFF
v_call: TRBV30; clone_size: many; j_call: TRBJ1-1; d_call: TRBD1; cdr3_nt: TGTGCCTGGAGGAGGGACAGTCACACTGAAGCTTTCTTT; cdr3_aa: CAWRRDSHTEAFF
v_call: TRBV28; clone_size: many; j_call: TRBJ1-4; d_call: -; cdr3_nt: TGTGCCAGCAGTTTAAGGGAAAAACTGTTTTTT; cdr3_aa: CASSLREKLFF
v_call: TRBV11-2; clone_size: few; j_call: TRBJ2-5; d_call: TRBD1; cdr3_nt: TGTGCCAGCAGCCCCTTGACAGGGACCCAAGAGACCCAGTACTTC; cdr3_aa: CASSPLTGTQETQYF